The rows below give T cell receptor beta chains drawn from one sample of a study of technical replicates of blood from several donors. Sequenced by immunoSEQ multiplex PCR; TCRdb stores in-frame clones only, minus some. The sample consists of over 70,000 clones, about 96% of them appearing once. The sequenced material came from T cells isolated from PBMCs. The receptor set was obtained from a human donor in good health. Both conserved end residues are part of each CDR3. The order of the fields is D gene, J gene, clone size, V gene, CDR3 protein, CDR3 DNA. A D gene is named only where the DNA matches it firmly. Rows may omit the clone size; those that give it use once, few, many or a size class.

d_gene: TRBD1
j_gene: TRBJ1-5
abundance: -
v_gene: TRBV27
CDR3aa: CASSWGTGAQPQHF
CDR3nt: TGTGCCAGCAGTTGGGGGACAGGGGCTCAGCCCCAGCATTTT

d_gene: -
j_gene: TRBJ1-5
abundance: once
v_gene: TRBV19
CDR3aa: CASSSVGHQPQHF
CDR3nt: TGTGCCAGTAGTTCGGTGGGGCATCAGCCCCAGCATTTT

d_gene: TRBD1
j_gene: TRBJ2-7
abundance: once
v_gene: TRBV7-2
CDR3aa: CASSYSTGGYEQYF
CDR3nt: TGTGCCAGCAGCTACTCAACAGGGGGCTACGAGCAGTACTTC

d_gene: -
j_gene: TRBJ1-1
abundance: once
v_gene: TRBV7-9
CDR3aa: CASSPPGDTEAFF
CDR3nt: TGTGCCAGCAGCCCCCCGGGGGACACTGAAGCTTTCTTT

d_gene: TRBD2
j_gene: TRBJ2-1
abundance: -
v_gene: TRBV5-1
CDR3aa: CASSGGSGGSYNEQFF
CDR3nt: TGCGCCAGCAGCGGGGGGAGCGGGGGATCCTACAATGAGCAGTTCTTC

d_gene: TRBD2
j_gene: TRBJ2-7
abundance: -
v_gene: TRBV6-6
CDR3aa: CASSYRTSGVPEQYF
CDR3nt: TGTGCCAGCAGTTACCGCACTAGCGGGGTCCCCGAGCAGTACTTC

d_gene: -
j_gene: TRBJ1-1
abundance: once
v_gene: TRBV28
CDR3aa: CASSLPQDTEAFF
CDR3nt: TGTGCCAGCAGTTTACCCCAGGACACTGAAGCTTTCTTT

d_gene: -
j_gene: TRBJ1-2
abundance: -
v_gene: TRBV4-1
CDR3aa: CASSQDRFRTANYGYTF
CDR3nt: TGCGCCAGCAGCCAAGATAGGTTCCGGACAGCTAACTATGGCTACACCTTC

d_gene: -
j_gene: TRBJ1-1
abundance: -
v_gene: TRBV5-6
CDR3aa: CASSLGFGTTTQAFF
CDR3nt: TGTGCCAGCAGCTTGGGTTTCGGGACAACCACCCAAGCTTTCTTT

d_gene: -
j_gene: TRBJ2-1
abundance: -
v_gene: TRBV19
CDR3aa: CASTPLASSSNEQFF
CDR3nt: TGTGCCAGTACCCCCCTAGCGAGCTCCTCCAATGAGCAGTTCTTC

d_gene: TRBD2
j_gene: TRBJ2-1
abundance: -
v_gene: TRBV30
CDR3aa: CAWSSGGDYNEQFF
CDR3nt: TGTGCCTGGTCAAGCGGGGGGGACTACAATGAGCAGTTCTTC

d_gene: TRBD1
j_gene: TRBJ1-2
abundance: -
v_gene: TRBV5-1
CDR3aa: CASSSPPDRIYYGYTF
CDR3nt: TGCGCCAGCAGCTCACCACCGGACAGGATCTACTATGGCTACACCTTC

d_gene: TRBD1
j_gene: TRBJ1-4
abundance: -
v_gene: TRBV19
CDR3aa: CASSTTGGSEKLFF
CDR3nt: TGTGCCAGTAGTACGACAGGGGGAAGTGAAAAACTGTTTTTT

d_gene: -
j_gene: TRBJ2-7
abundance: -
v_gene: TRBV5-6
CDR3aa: CASGLRGYEQYF
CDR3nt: TGTGCCAGCGGCCTGAGAGGGTACGAGCAGTACTTC

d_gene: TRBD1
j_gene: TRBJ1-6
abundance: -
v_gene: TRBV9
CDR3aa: CASSGGGRGLSSPLHF
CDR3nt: TGTGCCAGCAGCGGGGGAGGCAGGGGGCTTAGTTCACCCCTCCACTTT

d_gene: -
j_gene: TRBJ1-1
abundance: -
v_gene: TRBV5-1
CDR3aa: CASNQGSKSTEAFF
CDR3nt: TGCGCCAGCAATCAGGGTAGTAAATCCACTGAAGCTTTCTTT

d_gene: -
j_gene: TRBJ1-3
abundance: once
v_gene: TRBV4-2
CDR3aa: CASSQGTASGNTIYF
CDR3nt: TGTGCCAGCAGCCAAGGGACAGCCTCTGGAAACACCATATATTTT

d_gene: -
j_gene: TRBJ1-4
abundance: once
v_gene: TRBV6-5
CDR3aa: CASSYSGGATNEKLFF
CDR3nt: TGTGCCAGCAGTTACTCGGGGGGAGCAACTAATGAAAAACTGTTTTTT

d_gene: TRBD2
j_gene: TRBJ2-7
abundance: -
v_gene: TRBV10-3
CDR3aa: CAISGPSGGVYEQYF
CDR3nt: TGTGCCATCAGTGGGCCTAGCGGGGGAGTCTACGAGCAGTACTTC

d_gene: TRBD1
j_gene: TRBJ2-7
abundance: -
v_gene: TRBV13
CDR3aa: CASSRGLSSYEQYF
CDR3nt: TGTGCCAGCTCCAGGGGGCTGAGCTCCTACGAGCAGTACTTC

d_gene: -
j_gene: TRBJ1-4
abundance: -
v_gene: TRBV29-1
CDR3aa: CSVGSGNNEKLFF
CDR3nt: TGCAGCGTTGGATCAGGGAATAATGAAAAACTGTTTTTT

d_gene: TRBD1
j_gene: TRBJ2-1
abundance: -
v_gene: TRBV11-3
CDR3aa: CASSAGDRSYNEQFF
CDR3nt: TGTGCCAGCAGCGCTGGGGACAGATCCTACAATGAGCAGTTCTTC

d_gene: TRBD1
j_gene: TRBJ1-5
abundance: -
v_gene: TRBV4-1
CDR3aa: CASSQPDRAQPQHF
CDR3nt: TGCGCCAGCAGCCAACCAGACAGGGCTCAGCCCCAGCATTTT

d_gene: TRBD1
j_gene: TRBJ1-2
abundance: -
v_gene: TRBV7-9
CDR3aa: CASSFPIDREAYGYTF
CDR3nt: TGTGCCAGCAGCTTCCCGATTGACAGGGAGGCCTATGGCTACACCTTC

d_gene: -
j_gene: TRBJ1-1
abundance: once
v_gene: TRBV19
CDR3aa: CASSIRGGLDTEAFF
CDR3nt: TGTGCCAGTAGTATTCGTGGAGGGCTCGACACTGAAGCTTTCTTT

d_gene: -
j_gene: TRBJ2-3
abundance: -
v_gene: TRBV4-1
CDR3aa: CASSQRWTRATDTQYF
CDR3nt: TGCGCCAGCAGCCAAAGATGGACAAGGGCCACAGATACGCAGTATTTT

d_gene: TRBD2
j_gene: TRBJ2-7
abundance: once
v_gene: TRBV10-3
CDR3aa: CAISESPLAGSSYEQYF
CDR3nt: TGTGCCATCAGTGAGTCTCCTCTAGCGGGATCCTCCTACGAGCAGTACTTC

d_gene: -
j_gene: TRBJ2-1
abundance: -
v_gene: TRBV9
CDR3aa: CASSVDSVSYNEQFF
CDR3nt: TGTGCCAGCAGCGTAGACTCGGTGAGCTACAATGAGCAGTTCTTC

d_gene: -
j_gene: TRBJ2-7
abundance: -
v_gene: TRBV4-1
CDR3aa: CASSQEQTEVSYEQYF
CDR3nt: TGCGCCAGCAGCCAAGAACAGACAGAGGTTTCCTACGAGCAGTACTTC

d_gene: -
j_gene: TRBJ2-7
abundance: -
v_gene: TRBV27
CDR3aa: CASSYEGDRFYEQYF
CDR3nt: TGTGCCAGCAGTTACGAGGGCGATCGTTTCTACGAGCAGTACTTC

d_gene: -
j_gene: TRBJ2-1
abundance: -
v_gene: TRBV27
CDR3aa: CASSRRDTYNEQFF
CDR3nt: TGTGCCAGCAGTCGACGCGACACCTACAATGAGCAGTTCTTC

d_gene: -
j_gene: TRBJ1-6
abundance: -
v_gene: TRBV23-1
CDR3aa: CASSQSEQRGACSPLHF
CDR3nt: TGCGCCAGCAGTCAATCCGAGCAGCGAGGAGCGTGTTCACCCCTCCACTTT

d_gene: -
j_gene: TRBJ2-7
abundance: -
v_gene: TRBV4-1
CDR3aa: CASSQGAAGKDYEQYF
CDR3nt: TGCGCCAGCAGCCAAGGTGCCGCGGGCAAAGACTACGAGCAGTACTTC

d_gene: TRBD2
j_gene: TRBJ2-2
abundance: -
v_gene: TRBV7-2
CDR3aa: CASSLVAGVKFSGELFF
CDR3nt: TGTGCCAGCAGCTTAGTTGCGGGAGTAAAGTTCTCCGGGGAGCTGTTTTTT

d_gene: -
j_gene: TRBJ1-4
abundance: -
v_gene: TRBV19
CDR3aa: CASSITGYNEKLFF
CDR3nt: TGTGCCAGTAGTATTACCGGTTATAATGAAAAACTGTTTTTT

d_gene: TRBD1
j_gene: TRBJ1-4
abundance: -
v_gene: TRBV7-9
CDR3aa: CASSLLQGAHKLFF
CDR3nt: TGTGCCAGCAGCTTATTACAGGGGGCACATAAACTGTTTTTT

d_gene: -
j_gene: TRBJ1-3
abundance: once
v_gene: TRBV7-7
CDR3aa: CASSPGQTSGNTIYF
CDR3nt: TGTGCTAGCAGCCCCGGACAGACTTCTGGAAACACCATATATTTT

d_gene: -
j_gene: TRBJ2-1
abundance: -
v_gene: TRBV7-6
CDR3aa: CASSLAESSYNEQFF
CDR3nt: TGTGCCAGCAGCTTAGCGGAGAGCTCCTACAATGAGCAGTTCTTC

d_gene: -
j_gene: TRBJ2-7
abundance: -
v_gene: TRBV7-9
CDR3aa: CASSFSGSYEQYF
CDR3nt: TGTGCCAGCAGCTTTAGCGGCTCCTACGAGCAGTACTTC

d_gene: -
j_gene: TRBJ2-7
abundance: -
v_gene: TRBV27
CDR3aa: CASSLKGANYEQYF
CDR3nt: TGTGCCAGCAGTTTAAAAGGGGCGAACTACGAGCAGTACTTC

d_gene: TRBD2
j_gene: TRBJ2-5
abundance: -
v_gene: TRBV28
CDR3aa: CASSFPLAGHQETQYF
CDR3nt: TGTGCCAGCAGTTTCCCCCTAGCGGGACACCAAGAGACCCAGTACTTC

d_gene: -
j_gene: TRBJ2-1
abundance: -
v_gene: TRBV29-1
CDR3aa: CSVNLRGRAYNEQFF
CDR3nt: TGCAGCGTTAACCTTAGGGGGAGGGCCTACAATGAGCAGTTCTTC

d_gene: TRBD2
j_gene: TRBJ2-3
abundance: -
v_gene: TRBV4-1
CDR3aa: CASSQLGLAGGHQNTDTQYF
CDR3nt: TGCGCCAGCAGCCAACTCGGACTAGCGGGGGGCCATCAGAACACAGATACGCAGTATTTT

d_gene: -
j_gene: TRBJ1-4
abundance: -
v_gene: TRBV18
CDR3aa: CASSERFEPNEKLFF
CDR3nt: TGTGCCAGCTCCGAGAGATTCGAACCTAATGAAAAACTGTTTTTT

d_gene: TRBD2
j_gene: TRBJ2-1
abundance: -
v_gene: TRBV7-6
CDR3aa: CASSPPISGRAPNEQFF
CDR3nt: TGTGCCAGCAGCCCCCCGATAAGCGGGAGGGCCCCTAATGAGCAGTTCTTC

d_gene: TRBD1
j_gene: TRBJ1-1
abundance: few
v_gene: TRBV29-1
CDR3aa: CSFRDSVVRGF
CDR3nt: TGCAGCTTCCGGGACAGTGTTGTTAGGGGGTTT

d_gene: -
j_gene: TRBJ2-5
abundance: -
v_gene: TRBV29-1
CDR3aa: CSVEGAGVRETQYF
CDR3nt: TGCAGCGTTGAAGGGGCAGGGGTTCGGGAGACCCAGTACTTC

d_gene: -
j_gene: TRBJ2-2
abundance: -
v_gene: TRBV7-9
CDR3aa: CASSLVWQGVGELFF
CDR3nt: TGTGCCAGCAGCTTAGTATGGCAGGGCGTCGGGGAGCTGTTTTTT

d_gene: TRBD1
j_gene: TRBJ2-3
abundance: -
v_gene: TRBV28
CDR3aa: CASSLSLGDRGTDTQYF
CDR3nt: TGTGCCAGCAGTTTATCTTTAGGGGACAGGGGCACAGATACGCAGTATTTT

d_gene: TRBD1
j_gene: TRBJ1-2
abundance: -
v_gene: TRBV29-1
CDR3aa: CSVDRGRNYGYTF
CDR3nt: TGCAGCGTGGACAGGGGACGGAACTATGGCTACACCTTC

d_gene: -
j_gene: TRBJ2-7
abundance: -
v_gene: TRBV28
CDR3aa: CASSLWEGFREQYF
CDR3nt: TGTGCCAGCAGTTTATGGGAGGGATTTCGGGAGCAGTACTTC

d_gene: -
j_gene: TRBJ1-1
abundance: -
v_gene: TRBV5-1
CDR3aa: CASSLYQATEAFF
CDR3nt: TGCGCCAGCAGCCTTTATCAGGCCACTGAAGCTTTCTTT

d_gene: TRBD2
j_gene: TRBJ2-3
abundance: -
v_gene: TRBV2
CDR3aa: CASTNGLAGTDTQYF
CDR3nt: TGTGCCAGCACCAACGGACTAGCCGGCACAGATACGCAGTATTTT

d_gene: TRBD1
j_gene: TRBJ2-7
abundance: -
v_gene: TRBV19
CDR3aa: CASSIAGTETAYEQYF
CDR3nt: TGTGCCAGTAGTATCGCCGGGACAGAAACGGCCTACGAGCAGTACTTC

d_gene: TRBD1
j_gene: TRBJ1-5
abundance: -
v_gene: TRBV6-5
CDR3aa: CASSLEGTGHQPQHF
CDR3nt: TGTGCCAGCAGTTTGGAGGGGACAGGACATCAGCCCCAGCATTTT

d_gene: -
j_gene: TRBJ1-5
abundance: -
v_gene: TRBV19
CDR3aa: CATRGGVSTYQPQHF
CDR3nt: TGTGCCACCAGAGGGGGTGTGAGCACCTATCAGCCCCAGCATTTT

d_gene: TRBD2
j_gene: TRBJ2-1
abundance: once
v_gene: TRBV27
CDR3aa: CASSLSGEGNYNEQFF
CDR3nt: TGTGCCAGCAGTTTATCTGGGGAGGGAAACTACAATGAGCAGTTCTTC

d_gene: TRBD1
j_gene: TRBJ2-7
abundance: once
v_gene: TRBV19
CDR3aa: CASSIDGTVGYEQYF
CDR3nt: TGTGCCAGTAGTATAGACGGGACAGTCGGCTACGAGCAGTACTTC

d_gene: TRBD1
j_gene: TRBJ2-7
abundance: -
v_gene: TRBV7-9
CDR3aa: CAFRTGKSYEQYF
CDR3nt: TGTGCCTTCCGGACAGGTAAGTCCTACGAGCAGTACTTC

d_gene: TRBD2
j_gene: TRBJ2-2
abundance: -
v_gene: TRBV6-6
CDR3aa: CASNGSGRRGGELFF
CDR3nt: TGTGCCAGCAACGGTAGCGGGAGAAGGGGGGGGGAGCTGTTTTTT